The present entry profiles one T cell receptor (beta chain) with its context. The CDR3 consists of 16 residues. Trimming took 0 bases from V and 6 from J, leaving 17 bases between them. CDR1 and CDR2 (germline): SGHNT, YYREEE (reference sequence). These data originate in a study of PD-L1 blockade in urothelial cancer. Using immunoSEQ multiplex PCR, the repertoire was profiled, and TCRdb retains in-frame clones only, with some absent. The table shows some 46,000 clones, with 70% to 90% occurring only once. The time point is: pretreatment peripheral blood. Here the sequenced sample was PBMCs, taken around atezolizumab (anti-PD-L1) treatment. V gene TRBV5-4 combines with J gene TRBJ2-3; possible D gene TRBD2, 7 bases. This TCR was recovered from a man in his 60s with urothelial cancer. CDR3 coding DNA: TGTGCCAGCAGCTTGGATGGGGGGGCCCGCATTGATACGCAGTATTTT. The encoded protein is CASSLDGGARIDTQYF.